Below are 7 T cell receptor beta chains sequenced from a single sample in a study of OX40 agonist ivuxolimab in advanced cancers. Sequenced by immunoSEQ multiplex PCR; TCRdb stores in-frame clones only, minus some. The data contain 65,000 to 70,000 clones, approximately 86% of them seen just once; the ten biggest clones take up roughly 2.7%. The sample here was CD4+ or CD8+ T cells sorted from blood, taken in a trial of the OX40 agonist ivuxolimab. Source of these receptors: an adult with an advanced solid tumor such as melanoma, head and neck, liver or kidney cancer.

The V gene is TRBV7-2, the J gene TRBJ2-5; 10 bases match TRBD2. CDR3 length: 15 residues. Germline CDR1 reads SGHTA; CDR2 reads FQGNSA. The J segment lost 5 bases and the V segment lost 3 bases, leaving 6 bases of the junction unmatched. The CDR3 DNA sequence: TGTGCCAGCAGCTTCCAGCGGGGGGGCCGGGAGACCCAGTACTTC. Amino acids: CASSFQRGGRETQYF.

The genes are TRBV7-8 and TRBJ2-6; D not resolved. This CDR3 contains 15 residues. Germline V gene sequence: CDR1 SGHVS, CDR2 FQNEAQ. Trimming stripped 1 base from V and 3 bases from J, with 7 bases between. DNA for the CDR3: TGTGCCAGCAGCTTAGGGGCTAGTGGGGCCAACGTCCTGACTTTC. Translated, it gives CASSLGASGANVLTF. Filled out from reference TRBV7-8 and TRBJ2-6, the complete variable domain reads GAGVSQSPRYKVAKRGQDVALRCDPISGHVSLFWYQQALGQGPEFLTYFQNEAQLDKSGLPSDRFFAERPEGSVSTLKIQRTQQEDSAVYLCASSLGASGANVLTFGAGSRLTVL.

This sequence joins TRBV5-3 and TRBJ2-7; 9 bases are shared with TRBD1. TRBV5-3 qualifies as an ORF whose function is uncertain. The CDR3 is made up of 13 amino acids. V shed 4 bases, J shed 6 bases, and the junction held 5 bases outside the gene matches. The CDR3 loop reads CARSVTGGTEQYF. DNA for the CDR3: TGTGCCAGAAGCGTGACAGGGGGAACCGAGCAGTACTTC.

The chain combines TRBV6-5 with TRBJ2-5, with 11 bases lining up with TRBD2. J was trimmed by 4 bases and V by 2 bases; bases with no gene match: 0. The germline CDR1 and CDR2 sequences are MNHEY and SVGAGI. This CDR3 spans 14 amino acids. The CDR3 region has the DNA TGTGCCAGCAGTTACACTAGCGGGAGAGAGACCCAGTACTTC. It codes for CASSYTSGRETQYF.

The table lists this clone with many counts. V usage is TRBV18 and J usage is TRBJ2-7; D not resolved. The germline V gene has CDR1 KGHSH and CDR2 LQKENI. There are 14 residues in the CDR3. V dropped 3 bases and J dropped 2 bases, with 11 bases sitting between them. The DNA for the CDR3 is TGTGCCAGCTCACCTCAGGCCGGTCCCTACGAGCAGTACTTC. It yields the protein CASSPQAGPYEQYF.

This clone has only one observation. V is TRBV7-2 and J is TRBJ2-1; 15 bases agree with TRBD2. The CDR3 totals 16 residues. Germline trimming cut 8 bases from V and 4 bases from J; bases unmatched to any gene: 6. The V gene's germline CDR1 is SGHTA and CDR2 FQGNSA. The CDR3 here is CASGLAGGRGYNEQFF. The CDR3 nucleotides are TGTGCCAGCGGACTAGCGGGGGGGCGTGGATACAATGAGCAGTTCTTC.

This clone was picked up one time. DNA of the CDR3: TGTGCCAGCAGCTTAGTGTGGCAGGCGAACACCGGGGAGCTGTTTTTT. This codes for CASSLVWQANTGELFF. The chain links TRBV7-9 to TRBJ2-2; D ambiguous. Germline V lookup: CDR1 SEHNR, CDR2 FQNEAQ (reference sequence). The V and J ends lost 1 base and 0 bases respectively, with 9 bases between them. The CDR3 loop spans 16 amino acids.